The 3 T cell receptor beta chains below were found in one sample sequenced in a study of cytotoxic CD8 clonotypes in ibrutinib-treated CLL. Profiled with immunoSEQ multiplex PCR; TCRdb holds only in-frame clones, not every one. The sample has over 150,000 clones; about four fifths are singletons. Sequences were derived from PBMCs, sampled after 12 months of ibrutinib treatment. These receptors all come from a human donor with chronic lymphocytic leukemia.

This clone showed up just once. V is TRBV6-5 and J is TRBJ1-2; D might be TRBD1 (6 bases). The CDR3 runs to 14 residues. With 6 bases removed from V and 1 base from J, the gap between germline ends came to 12 bases. Germline CDR1 is MNHEY and CDR2 is SVGAGI. DNA of the CDR3: TGTGCCAGCAGGCGGGGACACCTTAACTATGGCTACACCTTC. This encodes CASRRGHLNYGYTF.

The V and J genes are TRBV7-5 and TRBJ2-1. TRBV7-5 is tagged as a pseudogene. This CDR3 spans 14 amino acids. This CDR3 reads CARSLQGSNNEQFF. As DNA, the CDR3 is TGTGCCAGAAGCCTCCAAGGGTCGAACAATGAGCAGTTCTTC.

The V and J genes are TRBV7-2 and TRBJ1-1; D gene uncertain. V lost 0 bases and J 1 base, leaving 3 bases between the germline ends. Germline CDR1 reads SGHTA; CDR2 reads FQGNSA. The CDR3 runs to 13 residues. CDR3 DNA: TGTGCCAGCAGCTTAGCCAAGAACACTGAAGCTTTCTTT. Its protein product is CASSLAKNTEAFF.